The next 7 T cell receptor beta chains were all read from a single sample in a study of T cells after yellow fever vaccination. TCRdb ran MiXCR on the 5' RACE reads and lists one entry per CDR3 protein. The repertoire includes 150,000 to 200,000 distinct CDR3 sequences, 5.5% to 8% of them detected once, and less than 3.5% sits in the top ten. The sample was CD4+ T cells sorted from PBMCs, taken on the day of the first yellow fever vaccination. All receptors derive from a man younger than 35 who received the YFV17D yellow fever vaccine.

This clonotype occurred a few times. CDR3 in DNA: TGTGCCAGAATCCCAGCTGGAAACAGCTCCTACGAGCAGTACGTC. Protein: CARIPAGNSSYEQYV. V and J are TRBV27 and TRBJ2-7; no firm D call. This CDR3 has 15 residues. The V gene's germline CDR1 is MNHEY and CDR2 SMNVEV (reference sequence). V dropped 9 bases and J dropped 0 bases, with 18 bases sitting between them.

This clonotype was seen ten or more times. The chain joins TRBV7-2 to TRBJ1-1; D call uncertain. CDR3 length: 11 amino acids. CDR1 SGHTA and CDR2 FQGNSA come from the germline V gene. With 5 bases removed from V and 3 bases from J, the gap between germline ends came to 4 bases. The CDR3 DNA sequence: TGTGCCAGCAGCCCTTACACTGAAGCTTTCTTT. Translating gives CASSPYTEAFF.

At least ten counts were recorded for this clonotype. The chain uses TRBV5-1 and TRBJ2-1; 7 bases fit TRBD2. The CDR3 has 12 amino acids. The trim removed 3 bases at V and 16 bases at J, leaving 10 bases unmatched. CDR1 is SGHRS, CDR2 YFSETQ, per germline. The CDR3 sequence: CASSWDWGGYFF. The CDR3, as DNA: TGCGCCAGCAGCTGGGACTGGGGGGGATACTTCTTC. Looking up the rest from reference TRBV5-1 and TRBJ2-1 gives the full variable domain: KAGVTQTPRYLIKTRGQQVTLSCSPISGHRSVSWYQQTPGQGLQFLFEYFSETQRNKGNFPGRFSGRQFSNSRSEMNVSTLELGDSALYLCASSWDWGGYFFGPGTRLTVL.

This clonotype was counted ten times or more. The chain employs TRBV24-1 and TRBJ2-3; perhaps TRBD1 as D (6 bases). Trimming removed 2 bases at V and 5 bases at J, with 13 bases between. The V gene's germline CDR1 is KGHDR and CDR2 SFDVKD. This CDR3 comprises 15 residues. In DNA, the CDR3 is TGTGCCACCAGTGATTCCAGGGGTCATGGAGATACGCAGTATTTT. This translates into CATSDSRGHGDTQYF.

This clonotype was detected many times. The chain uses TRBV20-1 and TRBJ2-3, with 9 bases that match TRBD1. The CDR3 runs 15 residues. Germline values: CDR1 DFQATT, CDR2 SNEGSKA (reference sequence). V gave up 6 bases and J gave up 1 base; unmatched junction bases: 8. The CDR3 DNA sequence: TGCAGTGCCGTCGCGGACAGGGGCGGCACAGATACGCAGTATTTT. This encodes CSAVADRGGTDTQYF.

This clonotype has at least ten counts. In DNA, the CDR3 is TGCGCCAGCAGCCATGGGGGATCAGATAAAGAGACCCAGTACTTC. Translated, it gives CASSHGGSDKETQYF. The chain has TRBV4-3 and TRBJ2-5; D could derive from TRBD1 or TRBD2 (5 bases each). The V end lost 3 bases, the J end lost 3 bases, and 14 bases lay between the germline ends. Germline V lookup: CDR1 LGHNA, CDR2 YSLEER. CDR3 length: 15 amino acids.

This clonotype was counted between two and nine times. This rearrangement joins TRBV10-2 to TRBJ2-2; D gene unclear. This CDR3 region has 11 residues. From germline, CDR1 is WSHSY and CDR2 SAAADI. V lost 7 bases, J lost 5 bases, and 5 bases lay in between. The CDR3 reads CASMGTGELFF. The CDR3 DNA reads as TGCGCCAGCATGGGGACCGGGGAGCTGTTTTTT.